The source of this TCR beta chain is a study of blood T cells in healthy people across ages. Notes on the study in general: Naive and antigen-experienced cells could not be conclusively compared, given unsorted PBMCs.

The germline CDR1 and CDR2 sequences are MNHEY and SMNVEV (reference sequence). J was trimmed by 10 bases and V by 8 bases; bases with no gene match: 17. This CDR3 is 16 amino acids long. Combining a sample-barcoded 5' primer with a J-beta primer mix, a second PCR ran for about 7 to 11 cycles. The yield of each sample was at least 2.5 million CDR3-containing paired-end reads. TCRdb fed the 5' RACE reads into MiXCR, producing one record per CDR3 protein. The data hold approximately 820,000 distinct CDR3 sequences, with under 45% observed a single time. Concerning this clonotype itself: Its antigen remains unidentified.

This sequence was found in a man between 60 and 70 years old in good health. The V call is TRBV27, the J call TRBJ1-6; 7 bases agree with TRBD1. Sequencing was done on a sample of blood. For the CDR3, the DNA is TGTGCCAGCCGACTACAGGGGTCCCCTCAAGGATCACCCCTCCACTTT. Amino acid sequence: CASRLQGSPQGSPLHF.